The present entry profiles one T cell receptor beta chain with its context. This clone was seen a few times. The target of this receptor is not known. There are no base qualities to consult, and no much larger clone falls within one base. Ends trimmed: V by 7 bases, J by 7 bases; bases unmatched to a gene: 10. Sequences SGHRS (CDR1) and YFSETQ (CDR2) are obtained from the germline V gene. The CDR3, from cysteine to phenylalanine, totals 14 residues. The entry retains the CDR3 DNA only, 42 bases that are in frame from base 1. The source of the sample is a study of cytomegalovirus exposure and HLA in healthy donors (TCRdb year 2017). Background for the entire study: In an earlier analysis of under 600 of the donors, 250 to 300 Gb of sequence data and some 100 million unique TCR beta sequences from roughly 200 million T cells were reported. Using immunosequencing, the study profiled T cell repertoires from about 650 subjects and related those repertoires to cytomegalovirus serostatus. A later genetic analysis used genome-wide SNP genotypes for about three fifths of the roughly 700 donors, treating that subset as a discovery cohort. To predict cytomegalovirus infection status, the study combined high-throughput TCR immunosequencing, statistical association of individual TCRs with disease status, and machine learning. Alongside the repertoire data, information on donor age, sex, ethnicity and CMV serostatus was compiled. Along with the roughly 700-subject first cohort, a separate validation cohort of 120 different subjects was used. HLA typing covered class I and class II loci at four-digit resolution. Rather than drawing on any new phenotypic data, the later analysis identified candidate immune exposures from TCR beta sequences and the way those sequences occurred across donors. Because of strong linkage in the cohort, a handful of DR-DQ haplotypes were treated as single units for association and clustering. An early release that covered around 590 HLA-typed donors contained approximately 320 gigabases of sequencing data and 75 million to 100 million unique TCR sequences. An earlier analysis of several hundred of the donors applied high-throughput TCR beta sequencing to assess whether each TCR beta V gene segment acted as functional or pseudogenic. The genetic ancestry cluster associated with self-reported Caucasian donors included about four fifths of the 398 genotyped donors. The study aimed to test whether cataloging public T cell receptors could reveal signatures of past pathogen exposure. All discovery cohort repertoires had been generated on a single sequencing platform. Among some 400 genotyped donors of the cohort, an average of about 240,000 unique TCR beta nucleotide sequences were sequenced per donor, 15% to 20% of them non-productive. In a later analysis, previously published TCR beta repertoires from 550 to 750 donors were re-analyzed and high-resolution HLA genotyping was added so that TCR occurrence patterns could be studied. The number of donors typed differed by locus, with about 629-640 for A, B, C, DRB1 and DQB1, over 500 for DQA1, 600 to 610 for DPA1, and under 490 for DPB1.

The cohort comprised hundreds of healthy bone marrow donors. All cohort members were sampled while nominally healthy, although unrecorded immune exposures were likely present. The donor tested CMV seronegative, placing the donor among the 350 to 400 seronegative members of the cohort. A peripheral blood sample was provided by each donor, and peripheral blood mononuclear cells were used for TCR beta sequencing. The Qiagen DNeasy Blood Extraction Kit was used to extract genomic DNA from the blood cell samples. Study-wide findings and limitations: Strong co-occurrence of HLA alleles, especially DR and DQ, made assigning TCR associations to individual alleles difficult. Cytomegalovirus status was reported to be diagnosed by the classifier with high specificity and sensitivity in both the original and validation cohorts. Compared with equally common non-associated chains, HLA-associated TCR beta chains in a later analysis were more clonally expanded and had lower generation probabilities. Presence/absence analyses assumed roughly uniform sequencing depth across donors, an assumption that may not hold. Correlated functional status among segregating V segments might reflect linkage disequilibrium, but an unknown experimental factor could not be ruled out. According to a later analysis, parvovirus B19, influenza, CMV and Epstein-Barr virus appeared linked to several top co-occurrence clusters. The authors suggested that the approach could potentially be extended to other disease states and immunological phenotypes. Most CMV-associated TCR beta chains appeared to be HLA-restricted in a later analysis, and the HLA associations seemed to be driven largely by CMV exposure. Broadly in line with IMGT annotations, most TCR beta V segments showed up in productive rearrangements about 90% or about 30% of the time in an earlier analysis of several hundred of the donors. In vitro tests confirmed that three of the cytomegalovirus-associated TCR beta chains recognize cytomegalovirus antigens. Because some donors lacked HLA typing at each locus, the association tests relied only on the typed subset. Because counts were too low, about 15 rarely observed V segments, including chromosome 9 orphons, were left out of the earlier analysis of over 550 of the donors. A further reported finding was that TCR beta sequences accurately predicted the HLA-A and HLA-B alleles for most subjects in the first cohort. A later genetic analysis associated a missense DCLRE1C variant with V-gene and J-gene trimming of TCR beta chains, and an independent cohort replicated the association. In a later analysis, TCR association rates were found to vary across HLA loci, with the most associated TCRs seen for DRB1 alleles and the fewest for HLA-C alleles. In the study, 164 TCR beta chains were listed as associated with cytomegalovirus. Most TCR sequences were observed very rarely across donors, whereas some public TCRs were present in many individuals. Only TCR beta chains were sequenced in this cohort, and the absence of alpha or paired-chain data limited detectable features. According to a later genetic analysis, donors in an Asian-associated ancestry cluster had fewer N-insertions in productive TCRs than the approximately 650-donor mean. CMV serostatus was the only immune exposure information available for the cohort. A cluster of highly shared sequence variants was judged likely to be a technical artifact of the sequencing pipeline. The 87-base-pair reads could not distinguish some IMGT-functional V segments, including TRBV6-2 and TRBV6-3, so those segments were excluded. A later analysis associated approximately 17,000 TCR beta sequences with specific HLA alleles at a false discovery rate of 0.05.

The library was obtained by the immunoSEQ multiplex PCR assay. For the multiplex PCR, a mixture combining 60 forward primers for TCR Vbeta segments and 13 reverse primers for TCR Jbeta segments was used. The CDR3 region of rearranged TCR beta genes was amplified from genomic DNA by a multiplex PCR assay. The amplified TCR beta libraries were sequenced on the Illumina HiSeq System as 87-base-pair reads. The original methods were these. Across the roughly 640 repertoires, a later analysis counted 80 million or so unique TCR beta chains, 8.5 million to 12 million of which were shared by at least two donors. A nearest-neighbor algorithm error-corrected the raw reads and collapsed the reads into unique sequences, merging closely related sequences to remove PCR and sequencing errors. V, D and J gene segments were assigned by aligning CDR3 sequences to IMGT reference sequences. For a sequence to be retained, at least a six-nucleotide match to both a V gene segment and a J gene segment was required. A rearrangement counted as productive if the CDR3 had no stop codons and remained in frame with V and J, and every other rearrangement counted as non-productive. CDR3 was defined by IMGT convention, running from the second conserved V-encoded cysteine to the conserved J-encoded phenylalanine. In an earlier analysis of approximately 590 of the donors, sequences lacking an unambiguous match to a single V gene segment were excluded. In an earlier analysis of almost 600 of the donors, a V segment was called functional when productive rearrangements were above 56.7%, and segregating when the standard deviation between donors exceeded 5%. A statistical classification framework was built to diagnose cytomegalovirus status from the catalog of TCR beta chain sequences. V and J gene assignment, in a later analysis, came from comparing TCR nucleotide sequences with IMGT/GENE-DB human TR gene sequences. The TCRdist pipeline was used in a later analysis to assign CDR3 sequences and most-parsimonious VDJ recombination scenarios. A later analysis defined each TCR beta chain by its CDR3 amino acid sequence plus V-gene family, and excluded reads lacking a unique V-gene family. A later analysis removed 592 highly shared, low-generation-probability nucleotide sequences to deal with suspected cross-contamination and a sequencing artifact. A later analysis calculated a clonal expansion index for each public chain from normalized within-repertoire ranks of inferred template counts. Generation probabilities in a later analysis came from a VDJ recombination model fitted to out-of-frame rearrangements, and those results were checked against IGoR. In a later analysis, hypergeometric tests were used to score TCR-TCR, TCR-HLA and TCR-CMV co-occurrence, with a repertoire-size bias correction applied to TCR pairs. False discovery rates were estimated in a later analysis by permuting HLA or CMV assignments 20 times. In a later analysis, co-occurring TCRs were grouped using DBSCAN, with TCRdist sequence similarity added in when clustering inside HLA-allele-positive subsets. Repertoires with fewer than 30,000 or more than 120,000 public chains were left out of co-occurrence clustering, as were five repertoires with anomalous nucleotide sharing. TCRdb holds this immuneACCESS table with in-frame rearrangements only. Some clones are missing; in checked studies, unresolved V genes explain under half, and the rest has no known cause. That table furnishes V, J and clone size, whereas the DNA furnished D and trimming. The sample includes about 94,000 clones, with 75% to 80% observed a single time. Of the sample, more than 3.5% falls within the top ten clones.

The receptor comes from a man younger than 40 in good health and CMV-seronegative. Recombination connected TRBV5-1 to TRBJ2-2, with TRBD2 matching 7 junction bases. Material for sequencing was PBMCs. The DNA sequence is TGCGCCAGCGGACCGGGAGGTTCCATCGGGGAGCTGTTTTTT. Its protein reads: CASGPGGSIGELFF.